This is a list of T cell receptor beta chains from one sample in a study of blood T cell repertoires in COVID-19. Assay: immunoSEQ multiplex PCR; the TCRdb copy retains only in-frame clones and omits some. Altogether around 110,000 clones are present, 75% to 90% being singletons, with the ten largest covering about 2.2%. Source material: peripheral blood. All receptors derive from a man between 25 and 39 years old with acute or convalescent COVID-19. Both conserved end residues are part of each CDR3. A D gene is named only where the DNA matches it firmly. Clone size is stated in some rows and not others, as once, few, many or a class when expanded.

j_call d_call clone_size v_call cdr3_nt cdr3_aa
TRBJ1-1 . few TRBV19 TGTGCCAGTAGTCGGGTGGGAGCGAACACTGAAGCTTTCTTT CASSRVGANTEAFF
TRBJ1-1 TRBD1 . TRBV19 TGTGCCAGTAGTCCCCGACAGGGACTGAACACTGAAGCTTTCTTT CASSPRQGLNTEAFF
TRBJ2-1 . once TRBV29-1 TGCAGCGTTGAATTTGCGGGGGCTTGGTACAATGAGCAGTTCTTC CSVEFAGAWYNEQFF
TRBJ1-6 TRBD1 . TRBV19 TGTGCCAGTAGTCTTTCCGGGACAGGGTATAATTCACCCCTCCACTTT CASSLSGTGYNSPLHF
TRBJ1-6 . once TRBV21-1 TGTGCCAGCAGCAAAGTAGGTTCTGAGGGAAAGACCCTCCACTTT CASSKVGSEGKTLHF
TRBJ1-3 TRBD1 . TRBV6-5 TGTGCCAGCAGACCGACAGGGTTGTCCGGAAACACCATATATTTT CASRPTGLSGNTIYF
TRBJ1-5 . . TRBV19 TGTGCCAGTAGTACCGTTCTCGGAGGGTCCCAGCATTTT CASSTVLGGSQHF
TRBJ2-7 TRBD2 . TRBV7-3 TGTGCCAGCAGCTTAGGCCTAGCGGGACTATACGAGCAGTACTTC CASSLGLAGLYEQYF
TRBJ1-2 . once TRBV4-1 TGCGCCAGCAGCCTCTTGCAGGGCTACACCTTC CASSLLQGYTF
TRBJ2-7 . few TRBV6-2/TRBV6-3 TGTGCCAGCAGTTTGGCCGCCTACGAGCAGTACTTC CASSLAAYEQYF
TRBJ1-2 . . TRBV3-1/TRBV3-2 TGTGCCAGCAGCCAGGCACAGGAAAGATATAACTATGGCTACACCTTC CASSQAQERYNYGYTF
TRBJ2-3 . . TRBV6-5 TGTGCCAGCAGTTACTCTACGGGGATCACAGATACGCAGTATTTT CASSYSTGITDTQYF
TRBJ2-7 . . TRBV21-1 TGTGCCAGCAGCAAAGAGGCGGAGAGGATGGACTACGAGCAGTACTTC CASSKEAERMDYEQYF
TRBJ2-3 TRBD2 . TRBV5-4 TGTGCCAGCAGCTTGCAACTAGCGGGACCCACAGATACGCAGTATTTT CASSLQLAGPTDTQYF
TRBJ1-2 . . TRBV5-4 TGTGCCAGCAGCCTCGGGACTAAGGTCAGAACTAACTATGGCTACACCTTC CASSLGTKVRTNYGYTF
TRBJ1-5 . . TRBV6-1 TGTGCCAGCAGTGAAACGGGGGGGAATCAGCCCCAGCATTTT CASSETGGNQPQHF
TRBJ1-5 TRBD1 . TRBV10-3 TGTGCCATCAGTGAAAGACAGGGGGCCAATCAGCCCCAGCATTTT CAISERQGANQPQHF
TRBJ2-2 TRBD2 . TRBV7-2 TGTGCCAGCAGCTCCGGACCGGGACTAGCGGGACGATACACCGGGGAGCTGTTTTTT CASSSGPGLAGRYTGELFF
TRBJ1-4 . . TRBV12-5 TGTGCTAGTGGTTTGGTACTAGCCGCAACTAATGAAAAACTGTTTTTT CASGLVLAATNEKLFF
TRBJ1-2 . once TRBV9 TGTGCCAGCAGCGCCCACCCGGGGAATTATGGCTACACCTTC CASSAHPGNYGYTF
TRBJ1-4 . . TRBV4-2 TGTGCCAGCAGTCCACAACAGGGAAACGAAAAACTGTTTTTT CASSPQQGNEKLFF
TRBJ2-1 . . TRBV6-6 TGTGCCAGCAGTCCTCTTACGGGAGACAATGAGCAGTTCTTC CASSPLTGDNEQFF
TRBJ2-5 TRBD2 . TRBV6-4 TGTGCCAGCAGTGACTCGAGGAGGGAGGGCGTACAAGAGACCCAGTACTTC CASSDSRREGVQETQYF
TRBJ2-1 . . TRBV27 TGTGCCAGCAGTTTATCAGGACAATACAATGAGCAGTTCTTC CASSLSGQYNEQFF
TRBJ2-5 . . TRBV10-3 TGTGCCATCAGTGACCCCGGACAGTCCGGGGAGACCCAGTACTTC CAISDPGQSGETQYF
TRBJ2-1 TRBD2 . TRBV2 TGTGCCAGCAGCGTGTCTAGCGGGGGTTACAATGAGCAGTTCTTC CASSVSSGGYNEQFF
TRBJ2-2 . few TRBV7-9 TGTGCCAGCAGCTTAACTAGGAGCGGGGAGCTGTTTTTT CASSLTRSGELFF
TRBJ2-1 . . TRBV4-2 TGTGCCAGCAGCCAAGGAACGAGCTCCTACAATGAGCAGTTCTTC CASSQGTSSYNEQFF
TRBJ1-2 . few TRBV7-9 TGTGCCAGCAGCTTCGACAGGTACTATGGCTACACCTTC CASSFDRYYGYTF
TRBJ2-1 TRBD2 . TRBV16 TGTGCCAGCAGCCGGGGACTAGCGGGGAACGGGGTGCAGTTCTTC CASSRGLAGNGVQFF
TRBJ2-7 . . TRBV25-1 TGTGCCAGCAGTGGTACCGGTATTGGGCAGTACTTC CASSGTGIGQYF
TRBJ2-7 . . TRBV7-6 TGTGCCAGCAGCTTGTCGACAGATTCGATCTACGAGCAGTACTTC CASSLSTDSIYEQYF
TRBJ2-2 TRBD2 . TRBV7-3 TGTGCCAGCAGCTTAAACGGGAGGGCCTCGGGCGGGGAGCTGTTTTTT CASSLNGRASGGELFF
TRBJ2-2 TRBD2 . TRBV4-1 TGCGCCAGCAAAAAGGGACTAGCGGGAGTTCCGACGGGGGAGCTGTTTTTT CASKKGLAGVPTGELFF
TRBJ2-1 TRBD2 . TRBV2 TGTGCCAGCCGTTGGGAGCGAGCGGGGAATGAGCAGTTCTTC CASRWERAGNEQFF
TRBJ1-1 TRBD1 . TRBV4-1 TGCGCCAGCAGCCCCCTAACAGGGGGACGGACTGAAGCTTTCTTT CASSPLTGGRTEAFF
TRBJ2-1 TRBD2 . TRBV6-2/TRBV6-3 TGTGCCAGCAGTGGGACTAGCGCCTGGGACAATGAGCAGTTCTTC CASSGTSAWDNEQFF
TRBJ2-7 . few TRBV7-6 TGTGCCAGCAGCTTATATGCAGGGGCGCGCTACGAGCAGTACTTC CASSLYAGARYEQYF
TRBJ2-3 . . TRBV23-1 TGCGCCAGCCCCCGCCGCGGAGACACAGATACGCAGTATTTT CASPRRGDTDTQYF
TRBJ1-5 . . TRBV3-1/TRBV3-2 TGTGCCAGCAGCCCGGGACATAGCTTTAGCAATCAGCCCCAGCATTTT CASSPGHSFSNQPQHF